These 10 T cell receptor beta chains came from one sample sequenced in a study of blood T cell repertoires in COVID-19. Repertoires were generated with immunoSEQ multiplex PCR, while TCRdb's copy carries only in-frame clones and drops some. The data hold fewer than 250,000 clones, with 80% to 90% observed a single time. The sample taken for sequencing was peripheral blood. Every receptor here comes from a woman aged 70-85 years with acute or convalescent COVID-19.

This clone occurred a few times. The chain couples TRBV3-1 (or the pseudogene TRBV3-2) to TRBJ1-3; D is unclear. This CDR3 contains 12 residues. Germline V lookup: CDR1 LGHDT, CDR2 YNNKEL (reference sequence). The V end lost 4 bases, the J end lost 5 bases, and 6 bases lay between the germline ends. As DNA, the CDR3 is TGTGCCAGCAGCCGTTCAAGAAACACCATATATTTT. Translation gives CASSRSRNTIYF.

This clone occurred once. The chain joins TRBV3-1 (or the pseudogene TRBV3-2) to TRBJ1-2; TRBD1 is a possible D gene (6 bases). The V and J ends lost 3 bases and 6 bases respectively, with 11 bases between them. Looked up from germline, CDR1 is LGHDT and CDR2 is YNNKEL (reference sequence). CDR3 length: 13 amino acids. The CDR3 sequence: CASSHQGRNGYTF. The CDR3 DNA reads TGTGCCAGCAGCCACCAGGGGCGGAATGGCTACACCTTC.

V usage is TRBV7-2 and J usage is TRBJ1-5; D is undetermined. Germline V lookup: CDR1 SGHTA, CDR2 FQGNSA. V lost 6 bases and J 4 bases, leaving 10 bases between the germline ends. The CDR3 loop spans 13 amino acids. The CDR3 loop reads CASSLGLNQPQHF. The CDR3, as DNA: TGTGCCAGCAGTCTCGGACTGAATCAGCCCCAGCATTTT. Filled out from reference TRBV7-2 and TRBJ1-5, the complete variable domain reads GAGVSQSPSNKVTEKGKDVELRCDPISGHTALYWYRQSLGQGLEFLIYFQGNSAPDKSGLPSDRFSAERTGGSVSTLTIQRTQQEDSAVYLCASSLGLNQPQHFGDGTRLSIL.

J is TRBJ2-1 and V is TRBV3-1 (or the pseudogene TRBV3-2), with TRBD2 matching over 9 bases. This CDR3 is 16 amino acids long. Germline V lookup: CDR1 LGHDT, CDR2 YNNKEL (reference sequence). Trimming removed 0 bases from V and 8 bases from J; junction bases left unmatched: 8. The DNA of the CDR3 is TGTGCCAGCAGCCAAGAGGGTGGCGGGGGGGCCTATGAGCAGTTCTTC. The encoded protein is CASSQEGGGGAYEQFF.

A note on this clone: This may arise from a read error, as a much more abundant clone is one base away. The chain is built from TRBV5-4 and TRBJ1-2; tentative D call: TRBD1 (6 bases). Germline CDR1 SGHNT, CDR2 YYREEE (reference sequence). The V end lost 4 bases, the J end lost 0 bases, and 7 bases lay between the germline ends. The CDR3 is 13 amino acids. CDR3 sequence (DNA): TGTGCCAGCAGCCGGACAGCTAACTATGGCTACACCTTC. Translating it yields CASSRTANYGYTF.

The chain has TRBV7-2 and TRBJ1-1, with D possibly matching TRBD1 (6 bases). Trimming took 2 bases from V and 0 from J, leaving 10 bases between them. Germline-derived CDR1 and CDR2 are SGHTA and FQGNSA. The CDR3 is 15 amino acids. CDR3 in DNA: TGTGCCAGCAGCTTAACAGGGACCATGAACACTGAAGCTTTCTTT. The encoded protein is CASSLTGTMNTEAFF. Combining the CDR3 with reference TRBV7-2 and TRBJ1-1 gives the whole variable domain GAGVSQSPSNKVTEKGKDVELRCDPISGHTALYWYRQSLGQGLEFLIYFQGNSAPDKSGLPSDRFSAERTGGSVSTLTIQRTQQEDSAVYLCASSLTGTMNTEAFFGQGTRLTVV.

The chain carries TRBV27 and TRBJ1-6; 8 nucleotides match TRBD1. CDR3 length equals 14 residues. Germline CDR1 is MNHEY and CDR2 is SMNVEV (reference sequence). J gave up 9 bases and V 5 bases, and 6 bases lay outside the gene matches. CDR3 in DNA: TGTGCCAGCAGTCCACAGGGGGGAACTTCACCCCTCCACTTT. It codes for CASSPQGGTSPLHF.

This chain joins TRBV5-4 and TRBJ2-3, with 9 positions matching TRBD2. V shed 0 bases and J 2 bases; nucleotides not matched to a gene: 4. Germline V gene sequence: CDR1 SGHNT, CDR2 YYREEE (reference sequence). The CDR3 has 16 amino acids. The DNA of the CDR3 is TGTGCCAGCAGCTTGGCAGTAGCGGGGGCCACAGATACGCAGTATTTT. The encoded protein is CASSLAVAGATDTQYF. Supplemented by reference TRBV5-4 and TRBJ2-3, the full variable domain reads ETGVTQSPTHLIKTRGQQVTLRCSSQSGHNTVSWYQQALGQGPQFIFQYYREEENGRGNFPPRFSGLQFPNYSSELNVNALELDDSALYLCASSLAVAGATDTQYFGPGTRLTVL.

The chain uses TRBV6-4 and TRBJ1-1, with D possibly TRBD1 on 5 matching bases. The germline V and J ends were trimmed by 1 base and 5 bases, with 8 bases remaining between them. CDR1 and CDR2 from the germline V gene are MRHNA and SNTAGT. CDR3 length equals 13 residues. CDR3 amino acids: CASSDLEGTEAFF. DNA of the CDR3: TGTGCCAGCAGTGACTTGGAGGGGACTGAAGCTTTCTTT.

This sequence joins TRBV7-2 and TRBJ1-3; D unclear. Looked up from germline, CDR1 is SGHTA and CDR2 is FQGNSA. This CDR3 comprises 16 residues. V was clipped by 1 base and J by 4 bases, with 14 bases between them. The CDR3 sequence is CASSLGPRVEGNTIYF. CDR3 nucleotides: TGTGCCAGCAGCTTAGGCCCCCGGGTGGAAGGAAACACCATATATTTT. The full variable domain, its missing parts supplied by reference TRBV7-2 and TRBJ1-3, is GAGVSQSPSNKVTEKGKDVELRCDPISGHTALYWYRQSLGQGLEFLIYFQGNSAPDKSGLPSDRFSAERTGGSVSTLTIQRTQQEDSAVYLCASSLGPRVEGNTIYFGEGSWLTVV.